Following are 7 T cell receptor beta chains from one sample sequenced in a study of CD8 T cells in ankylosing spondylitis. Study results and caveats: A motif of fewer than ten highly homologous TCR beta variants was seen as apparently characteristic of ankylosing spondylitis blood.

Antigen specificity for these receptors is unknown. MiXCR, applied by TCRdb to the 5' RACE reads, yields one record per CDR3 protein. The repertoire holds approximately 550,000 distinct CDR3 sequences, roughly an eighth seen once, with approximately 7% in the top ten. The sequenced material came from blood, either unsorted or a sorted T cell fraction (not recorded which). These receptors all come from a male donor with ankylosing spondylitis.

The chain links TRBV6-2 or TRBV6-3 to TRBJ2-7, with D perhaps TRBD2 (5 bases). V lost 5 bases, J lost 3 bases, and 8 bases lay in between. From germline, CDR1 is MNHEY and CDR2 SVGEGT. CDR3 length: 12 residues. The CDR3 reads CASSARGYEQYV. The DNA of the CDR3 is TGTGCCAGCAGTGCACGGGGCTACGAGCAGTACGTC.

V is TRBV20-1 and J is TRBJ2-1, with a tentative D call TRBD1 (6 bases). V was trimmed by 3 bases and J by 9 bases, leaving 18 bases between them. The length of the CDR3 is 14 residues. CDR1 and CDR2 (germline): DFQATT, SNEGSKA (reference sequence). DNA of the CDR3: TGCAGTGCTAGGGCCCGGAGGATAGGGGGTGAGCAGTTCTTC. This encodes CSARARRIGGEQFF.

This clonotype was seen only a few times. V usage is TRBV18 and J usage is TRBJ2-2; possibly TRBD1 for D (5 bases). This CDR3 has 16 residues. Germline-derived CDR1 and CDR2 are KGHSH and LQKENI. Trimming left V 2 bases short and J 2 bases short, with 12 bases between. CDR3 region: CASSPSRTTNTGELFF. CDR3 DNA: TGTGCCAGCTCACCATCGCGGACAACCAACACCGGGGAGCTGTTTTTT.

This clonotype was observed a few times. The chain combines TRBV5-1 with TRBJ2-1; 8 nucleotides match TRBD2. Germline V gene data show CDR1 as SGHRS and CDR2 as YFSETQ. This CDR3 region has 15 residues. Unmatched junction bases numbered 9, after V lost 2 bases and J lost 8 bases. In DNA, the CDR3 is TGCGCCAGCAGCTTCACTAGCGGCGAGGGCCATGAGCAGTTCTTC. It is translated as CASSFTSGEGHEQFF. The variable domain in full, completed from reference TRBV5-1 and TRBJ2-1, reads KAGVTQTPRYLIKTRGQQVTLSCSPISGHRSVSWYQQTPGQGLQFLFEYFSETQRNKGNFPGRFSGRQFSNSRSEMNVSTLELGDSALYLCASSFTSGEGHEQFFGPGTRLTVL.

This sequence joins TRBV18 and TRBJ1-2, with 8 bases matching TRBD1. Germline CDR1 and CDR2: KGHSH and LQKENI. The CDR3 is made up of 13 amino acids. V gave up 3 bases and J gave up 6 bases; unmatched junction bases: 3. The CDR3 is CASSPPTGDGYTF. The CDR3 nucleotides read TGTGCCAGCTCACCTCCGACAGGGGATGGCTACACCTTC.

V usage is TRBV27 and J usage is TRBJ1-6; D gene uncertain. The CDR3 has 15 amino acids. The V and J ends lost 7 bases and 7 bases respectively, with 17 bases between them. Germline loops: CDR1 MNHEY, CDR2 SMNVEV (reference sequence). This CDR3 reads CASTFRGRPNSPLHF. Here the CDR3 DNA reads TGTGCCAGCACCTTCCGAGGGAGACCCAATTCACCCCTCCACTTT.

Regarding this clonotype: A read error is likely, as this CDR3 ends without the conserved phenylalanine or tryptophan. The chain is built from TRBV7-9 and TRBJ2-3; the match to TRBD2 covers 13 bases. The ends lost 5 bases at V and 2 bases at J; junction bases unmatched: 4. Germline V gene sequence: CDR1 SEHNR, CDR2 FQNEAQ (reference sequence). This CDR3 comprises 16 residues. This CDR3 reads CASSPGLAGTTDTQYV. CDR3 DNA: TGTGCCAGCAGCCCGGGACTAGCGGGGACCACAGATACGCAGTATGTT.